This T cell receptor (beta chain) was sequenced for a study of early T cells in non-severe SARS-CoV-2 infection (dated by TCRdb to about 2021). Notes on the research overall: TCR sequencing used bulk RNA from unsorted whole blood, so alpha and beta chains could not be paired.

Libraries came from 5' RACE. These reads were obtained on a NextSeq 500. In the TCR library protocol, unique molecular identifiers were attached to individual cDNA molecules to correct for PCR bias and sequencing error. Both TCR alpha and beta chains were sequenced, and tight co-correlation was observed between alpha and beta sequence abundances in each sample. As for how the authors treated the data: V gene, J gene and CDR3 annotation of TCR sequences was performed with Decombinator V4. Expanded TCRs were defined as changing significantly between any two time points under a Poisson model with p below 0.0001. Abundances of TCRs were expressed as counts per million after normalisation to the total number of TCRs sequenced in each sample. VDJdb, accessed 1 November 2021, was searched for CMV, EBV and SARS-CoV-2 annotated TCRs, with TCRs annotated for multiple antigens excluded. TCRdb passed the public sequencing reads through fastp at Q25 and MiXCR, retaining productive beta sequences. Duplicate CDR3 protein sequences are folded into a single record with the most common DNA and genes. The V and J calls shown here were made by TCRdb, not taken from the authors' results. The sample contains nearly 60,000 distinct CDR3 sequences, roughly an eighth of them found a single time. Around 9.9% of the sample is taken by the ten largest.

Turning to this clonotype: The target of this receptor is not known. No per-base quality is available; no much larger clone lies one base away.

The research as a whole found: Matching against VDJdb was skewed toward anti-spike CD8 responses, likely underestimated virus-specific expansions, and missed private and CD4 specificities.

A case-control design nested within a healthcare worker cohort in London, UK, was used, with weekly nasopharyngeal swab PCR tests and blood sampling performed. Healthcare workers were recruited during the week of the UK lockdown, between 23 and 31 March 2020, and followed weekly for up to roughly 15 weeks. Sequencing was carried out using whole blood. This receptor was identified in an adult who was a healthcare worker with PCR-confirmed SARS-CoV-2 infection or an uninfected control (not recorded which).

The CDR3 protein is CASSFLTGNNEKLFF. The sequence in DNA is TGTGCCAGCAGCTTCCTGACAGGGAATAATGAAAAACTGTTTTTT. The V gene is TRBV11-1 and the J gene is TRBJ1-4, and 7 bases in between align with TRBD1. The CDR3 runs 15 residues from the cysteine to the phenylalanine. The read is trimmed to its CDR3 DNA, 45 bases read in frame from base 1. V and J are trimmed by 3 bases and 4 bases, and the gene matches miss 5 bases of the junction. Reading the germline V gene (reference sequence) gives CDR1 SGHAT and CDR2 FQDESV.